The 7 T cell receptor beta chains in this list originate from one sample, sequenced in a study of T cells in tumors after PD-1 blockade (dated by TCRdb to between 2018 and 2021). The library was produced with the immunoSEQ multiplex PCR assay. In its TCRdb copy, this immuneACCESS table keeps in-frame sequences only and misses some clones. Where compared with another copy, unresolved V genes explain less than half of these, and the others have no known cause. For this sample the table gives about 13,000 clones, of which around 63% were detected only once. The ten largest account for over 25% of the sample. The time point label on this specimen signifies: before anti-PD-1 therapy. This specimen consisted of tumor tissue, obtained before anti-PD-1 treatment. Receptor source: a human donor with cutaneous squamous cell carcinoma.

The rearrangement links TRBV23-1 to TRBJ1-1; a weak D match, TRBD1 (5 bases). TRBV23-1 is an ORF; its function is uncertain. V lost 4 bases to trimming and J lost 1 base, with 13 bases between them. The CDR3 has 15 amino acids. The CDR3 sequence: CASSPMGGANTEAFF. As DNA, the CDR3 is TGCGCCAGCAGTCCCATGGGAGGGGCGAACACTGAAGCTTTCTTT.

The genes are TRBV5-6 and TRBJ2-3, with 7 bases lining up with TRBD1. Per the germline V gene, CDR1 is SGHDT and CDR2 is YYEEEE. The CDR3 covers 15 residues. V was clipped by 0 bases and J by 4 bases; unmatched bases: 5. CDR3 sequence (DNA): TGTGCCAGCAGCTTGGTTATAGGGGGCCCAGATACGCAGTATTTT. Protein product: CASSLVIGGPDTQYF.

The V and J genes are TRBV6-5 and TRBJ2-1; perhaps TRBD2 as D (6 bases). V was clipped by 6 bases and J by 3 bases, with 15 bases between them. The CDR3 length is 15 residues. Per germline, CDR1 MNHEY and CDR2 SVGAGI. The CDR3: CASRLGLGSYNEQFF. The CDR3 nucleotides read TGTGCCAGCAGACTGGGACTTGGGAGCTACAATGAGCAGTTCTTC.

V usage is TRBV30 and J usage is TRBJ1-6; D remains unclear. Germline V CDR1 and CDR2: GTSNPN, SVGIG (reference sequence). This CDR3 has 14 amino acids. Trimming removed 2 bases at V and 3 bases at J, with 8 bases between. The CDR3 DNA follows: TGTGCCTGGAGTTCAGACAACTATAATTCACCCCTCCACTTT. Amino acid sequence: CAWSSDNYNSPLHF.

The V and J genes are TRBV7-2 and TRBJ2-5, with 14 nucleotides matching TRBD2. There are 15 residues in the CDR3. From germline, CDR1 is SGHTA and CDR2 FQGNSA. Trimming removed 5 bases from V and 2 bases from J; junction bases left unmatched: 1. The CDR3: CASSRTSGGQETQYF. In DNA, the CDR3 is TGTGCCAGCAGCCGGACTAGCGGGGGGCAAGAGACCCAGTACTTC.

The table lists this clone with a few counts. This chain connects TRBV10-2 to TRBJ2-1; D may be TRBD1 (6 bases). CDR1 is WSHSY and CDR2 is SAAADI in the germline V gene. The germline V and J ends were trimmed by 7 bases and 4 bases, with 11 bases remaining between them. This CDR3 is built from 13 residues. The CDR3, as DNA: TGCGCCAGCACTATAGGGACATACAATGAGCAGTTCTTC. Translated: CASTIGTYNEQFF.

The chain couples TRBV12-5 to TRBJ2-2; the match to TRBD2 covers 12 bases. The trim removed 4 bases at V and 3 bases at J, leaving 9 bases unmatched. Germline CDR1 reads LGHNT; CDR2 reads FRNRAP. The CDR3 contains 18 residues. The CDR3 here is CASGSVLAGGTDTGELFF. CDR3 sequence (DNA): TGTGCTAGTGGTTCCGTCCTAGCGGGAGGGACCGACACCGGGGAGCTGTTTTTT. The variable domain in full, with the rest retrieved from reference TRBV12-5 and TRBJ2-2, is DARVTQTPRHKVTEMGQEVTMRCQPILGHNTVFWYRQTMMQGLELLAYFRNRAPLDDSGMPKDRFSAEMPDATLATLKIQPSEPRDSAVYFCASGSVLAGGTDTGELFFGEGSRLTVL.